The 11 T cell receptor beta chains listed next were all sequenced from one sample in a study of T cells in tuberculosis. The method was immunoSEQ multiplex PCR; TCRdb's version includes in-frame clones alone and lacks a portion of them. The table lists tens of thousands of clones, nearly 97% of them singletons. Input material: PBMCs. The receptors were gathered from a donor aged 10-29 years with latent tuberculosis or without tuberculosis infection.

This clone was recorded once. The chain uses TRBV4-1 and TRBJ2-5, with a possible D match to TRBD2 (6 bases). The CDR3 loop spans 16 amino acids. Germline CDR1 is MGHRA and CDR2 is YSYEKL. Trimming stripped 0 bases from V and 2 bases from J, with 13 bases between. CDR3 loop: CASSQDSGLSQETQYF. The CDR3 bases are TGCGCCAGCAGCCAAGATAGCGGTCTGTCACAAGAGACCCAGTACTTC.

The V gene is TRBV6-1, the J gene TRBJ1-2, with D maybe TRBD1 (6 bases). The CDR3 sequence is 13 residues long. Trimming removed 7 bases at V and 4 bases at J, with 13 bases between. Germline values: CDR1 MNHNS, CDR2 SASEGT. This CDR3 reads CASTLRGPYGYTF. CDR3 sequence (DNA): TGTGCCAGCACCCTCAGGGGACCCTATGGCTACACCTTC.

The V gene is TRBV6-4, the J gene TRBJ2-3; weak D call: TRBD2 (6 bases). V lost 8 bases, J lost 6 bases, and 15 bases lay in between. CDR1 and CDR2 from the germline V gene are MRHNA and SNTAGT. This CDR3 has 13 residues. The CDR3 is CASGSGLEDTQYF. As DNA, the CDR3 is TGTGCCAGCGGGAGCGGGTTAGAGGATACGCAGTATTTT.

CDR3: CAWSETGTEAFF. The CDR3 nucleotides are TGTGCCTGGAGCGAGACAGGTACTGAAGCTTTCTTT. The J gene is TRBJ1-1, the V gene TRBV30, with D possibly TRBD1 on 6 matching bases. This CDR3 region has 12 residues. CDR1 and CDR2 (germline): GTSNPN, SVGIG (reference sequence). V was cut by 3 bases and J by 5 bases, with 10 bases left in between.

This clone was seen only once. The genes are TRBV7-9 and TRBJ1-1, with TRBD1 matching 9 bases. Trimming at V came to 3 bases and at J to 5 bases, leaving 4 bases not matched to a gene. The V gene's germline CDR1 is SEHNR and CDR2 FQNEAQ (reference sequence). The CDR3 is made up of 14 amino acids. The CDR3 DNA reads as TGTGCCAGCAGCTTGACCGGGACAGGGACTGAAGCTTTCTTT. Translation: CASSLTGTGTEAFF.

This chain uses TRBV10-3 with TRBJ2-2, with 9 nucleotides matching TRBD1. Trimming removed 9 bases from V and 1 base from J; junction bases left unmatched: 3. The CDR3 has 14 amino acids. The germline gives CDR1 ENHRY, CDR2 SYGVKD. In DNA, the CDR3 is TGTGCCATAGGACAGGGGCAGAACACCGGGGAGCTGTTTTTT. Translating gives CAIGQGQNTGELFF.

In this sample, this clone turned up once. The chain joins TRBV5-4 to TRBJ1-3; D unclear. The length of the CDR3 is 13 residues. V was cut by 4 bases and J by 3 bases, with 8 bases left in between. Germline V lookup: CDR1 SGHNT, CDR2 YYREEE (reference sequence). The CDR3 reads CASSRLGGNTIYF. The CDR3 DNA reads TGTGCCAGCAGCCGGCTAGGTGGAAACACCATATATTTT. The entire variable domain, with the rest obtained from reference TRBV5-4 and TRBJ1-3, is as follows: ETGVTQSPTHLIKTRGQQVTLRCSSQSGHNTVSWYQQALGQGPQFIFQYYREEENGRGNFPPRFSGLQFPNYSSELNVNALELDDSALYLCASSRLGGNTIYFGEGSWLTVV.

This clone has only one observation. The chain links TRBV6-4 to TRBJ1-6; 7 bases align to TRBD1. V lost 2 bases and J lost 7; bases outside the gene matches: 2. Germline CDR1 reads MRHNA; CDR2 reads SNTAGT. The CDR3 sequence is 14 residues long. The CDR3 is CASSDGTDNSPLHF. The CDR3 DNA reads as TGTGCCAGCAGTGACGGGACAGACAATTCACCCCTCCACTTT.

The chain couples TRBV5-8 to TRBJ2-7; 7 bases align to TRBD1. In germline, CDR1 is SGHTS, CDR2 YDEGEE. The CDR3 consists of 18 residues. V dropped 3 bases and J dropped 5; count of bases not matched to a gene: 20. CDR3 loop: CASSSQAGYRGRWDEQYV. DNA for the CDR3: TGTGCCAGCAGCTCTCAAGCTGGCTACAGGGGTCGGTGGGACGAGCAGTACGTC.

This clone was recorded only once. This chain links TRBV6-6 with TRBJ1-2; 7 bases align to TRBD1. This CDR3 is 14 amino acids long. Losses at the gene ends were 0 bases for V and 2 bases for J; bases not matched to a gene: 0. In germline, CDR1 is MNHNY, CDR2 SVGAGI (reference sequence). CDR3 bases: TGTGCCAGCAGTTACTCGACAGGGAACTATGGCTACACCTTC. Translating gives CASSYSTGNYGYTF.

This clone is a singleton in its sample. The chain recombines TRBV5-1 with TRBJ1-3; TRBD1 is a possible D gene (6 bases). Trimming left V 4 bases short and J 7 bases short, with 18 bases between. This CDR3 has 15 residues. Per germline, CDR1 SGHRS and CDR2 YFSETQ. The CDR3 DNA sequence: TGCGCCAGCAGCCTACAGGGCGGGGGACTCAACACCATATATTTT. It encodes CASSLQGGGLNTIYF.